Listed below are T cell receptor beta chains from one sample, sequenced in a study of blood T cell repertoires in COVID-19. Only in-frame clones appear in the TCRdb table, and some are missing; sequencing was by immunoSEQ multiplex PCR. The sample holds fewer than 200,000 clones; approximately 87% are singletons and the top ten take around 12%. Sequencing used peripheral blood. Receptors originate from a woman between 65 and 79 years old with COVID-19, enrolled during active disease. Both conserved end residues are part of each CDR3. The D gene is left open where the match is weak. Not all rows give a size; the values are once, few, many and, for expanded clones, a class.

abundance	d_gene	v_gene	j_gene	CDR3aa	CDR3nt
-	-	TRBV7-8	TRBJ2-7	CASSLGRAKAYEQYF	TGTGCCAGCAGCTTAGGGAGGGCAAAAGCCTACGAGCAGTACTTC
-	TRBD1	TRBV11-1	TRBJ1-2	CASSLLTGDGYTF	TGTGCCAGCAGCCTACTTACAGGGGATGGCTACACCTTC
-	TRBD2	TRBV7-2	TRBJ2-7	CASSLGRRREGRDSYEQYF	TGTGCCAGCAGCTTAGGTCGGCGGCGGGAGGGCCGGGACTCCTACGAGCAGTACTTC
-	TRBD1	TRBV7-8	TRBJ1-5	CASSLGVWKGAAGNQPQHF	TGTGCCAGCAGCTTAGGGGTTTGGAAGGGGGCGGCGGGCAATCAGCCCCAGCATTTT
-	-	TRBV12-3/TRBV12-4	TRBJ2-3	CASTTTGADTQYF	TGTGCCAGCACCACGACTGGCGCAGATACGCAGTATTTT
-	TRBD2	TRBV5-1	TRBJ2-5	CASSSPAGGQETQYF	TGCGCCAGCAGCTCCCCAGCGGGGGGGCAAGAGACCCAGTACTTC
-	-	TRBV6-5	TRBJ1-5	CASSPSAYSNQPQHF	TGTGCCAGCAGTCCCTCTGCCTATAGCAATCAGCCCCAGCATTTT
few	-	TRBV27	TRBJ2-7	CASSLHTQQGPREQYF	TGTGCCAGCAGTCTCCATACCCAACAGGGTCCGCGGGAGCAGTACTTC
-	-	TRBV3-1/TRBV3-2	TRBJ2-3	CASSQDMSYGGTGTDTQYF	TGTGCCAGCAGCCAAGATATGTCCTACGGGGGAACGGGCACAGATACGCAGTATTTT
-	-	TRBV5-4	TRBJ1-2	CASSPGLGGGYTF	TGTGCCAGCAGCCCCGGGCTGGGAGGGGGCTACACCTTC
-	-	TRBV15	TRBJ2-5	CATSRDRGETQYF	TGTGCCACCAGCAGAGATCGAGGAGAGACCCAGTACTTC
-	-	TRBV18	TRBJ2-5	CASSPSEGQETQYF	TGTGCCAGCTCACCTTCCGAGGGTCAAGAGACCCAGTACTTC
-	TRBD2	TRBV6-5	TRBJ2-1	CASRSTSGTYNEQFF	TGTGCCAGCAGATCTACTAGCGGAACCTACAATGAGCAGTTCTTC
-	TRBD2	TRBV3-1/TRBV3-2	TRBJ2-5	CASSQDGRASLETQYF	TGTGCCAGCAGCCAAGACGGGAGGGCCTCTTTGGAGACCCAGTACTTC
once	TRBD1	TRBV30	TRBJ1-5	CAWSPGQGSNQPQHF	TGTGCCTGGAGTCCGGGACAGGGGAGCAATCAGCCCCAGCATTTT
-	-	TRBV7-2	TRBJ2-1	CASSERLEQFF	TGTGCCAGCAGCGAACGACTAGAGCAGTTCTTC
-	-	TRBV10-3	TRBJ2-1	CAISESNPGSYNEQFF	TGTGCCATCAGTGAGTCGAATCCGGGGTCCTACAATGAGCAGTTCTTC
-	TRBD1	TRBV7-6	TRBJ1-5	CASSSGQAMSNQPQHF	TGTGCCAGCAGCTCAGGACAGGCGATGAGCAATCAGCCCCAGCATTTT
-	-	TRBV28	TRBJ1-4	CASSLSGLGEKLFF	TGTGCCAGCAGTTTATCAGGGTTGGGTGAAAAACTGTTTTTT
-	-	TRBV5-6	TRBJ2-4	CASSLGRYWNIQYF	TGTGCCAGCAGCTTGGGTCGATACTGGAACATTCAGTACTTC
-	-	TRBV12-2	TRBJ2-7	CASRFPPGGTVGREQYF	TGTGCAAGTCGCTTCCCACCGGGGGGGACAGTAGGTCGCGAGCAGTACTTC
-	TRBD2	TRBV4-2	TRBJ2-5	CASSQVAGPPSQETQYF	TGTGCCAGCAGCCAAGTAGCGGGACCGCCGTCCCAAGAGACCCAGTACTTC
-	TRBD1	TRBV28	TRBJ1-3	CASGVLTGGTGNTIYF	TGTGCCAGTGGGGTCCTCACAGGGGGGACTGGAAACACCATATATTTT
few	TRBD1	TRBV6-6	TRBJ1-2	CASSYLDRDGYTF	TGTGCCAGCAGTTACCTCGACAGGGATGGCTACACCTTC
-	TRBD1	TRBV2	TRBJ1-2	CASSPQGSYYGYTF	TGTGCCAGCAGCCCACAGGGGTCTTACTATGGCTACACCTTC
few	-	TRBV12-5	TRBJ2-1	CASGLVATNNEQFF	TGTGCTAGTGGTTTGGTAGCGACTAACAATGAGCAGTTCTTC
once	-	TRBV12-3/TRBV12-4	TRBJ2-7	CASSGIGGEQYF	TGTGCCAGCAGTGGTATCGGAGGCGAGCAGTACTTC
-	-	TRBV11-2	TRBJ2-1	CASSLGLYEQFF	TGTGCCAGCAGCTTAGGGCTCTATGAGCAGTTCTTC
-	TRBD2	TRBV5-1	TRBJ2-1	CASSFVSSGDPYNEQFF	TGCGCCAGCAGCTTCGTTTCTAGCGGAGACCCCTACAATGAGCAGTTCTTC
-	TRBD1	TRBV5-4	TRBJ1-4	CASSSNPRQGNEKLFF	TGTGCCAGCAGCTCCAATCCGAGACAGGGGAATGAAAAACTGTTTTTT
-	TRBD1	TRBV7-2	TRBJ1-1	CASSATGGRGNTEAFF	TGTGCCAGCAGCGCTACAGGGGGTCGGGGGAACACTGAAGCTTTCTTT
-	-	TRBV2	TRBJ1-3	CASSPSTRPSGNTIYF	TGTGCCAGCAGCCCCTCGACTAGACCCTCTGGAAACACCATATATTTT
once	-	TRBV3-1/TRBV3-2	TRBJ1-2	CASSQRGGSGSYTF	TGTGCCAGCAGCCAGAGGGGGGGCAGTGGAAGCTACACCTTC
once	TRBD1	TRBV25-1	TRBJ2-1	CASRTGGSYNEQFF	TGTGCCAGCCGGACAGGGGGCTCCTACAATGAGCAGTTCTTC
-	-	TRBV5-1	TRBJ1-1	CASSLNSGGTEAFF	TGCGCCAGCAGCTTGAATTCAGGCGGGACTGAAGCTTTCTTT
-	TRBD2	TRBV30	TRBJ2-7	CAWSPATSGSNEQYF	TGTGCCTGGAGTCCCGCGACTAGCGGGAGCAACGAGCAGTACTTC
-	TRBD1	TRBV7-3	TRBJ1-1	CASSPRQGGNTEAFF	TGTGCCAGCAGCCCCAGACAGGGAGGGAACACTGAAGCTTTCTTT
-	-	TRBV7-3	TRBJ2-2	CASSPPSNTGELFF	TGTGCCAGCAGCCCTCCTTCGAACACCGGGGAGCTGTTTTTT
-	-	TRBV7-3	TRBJ2-7	CASSGGSDYEQYF	TGTGCCAGCAGTGGGGGGTCCGACTACGAGCAGTACTTC
-	-	TRBV28	TRBJ1-4	CASSFRGLGEKLFF	TGTGCCAGCAGTTTTAGGGGATTGGGTGAAAAACTGTTTTTT